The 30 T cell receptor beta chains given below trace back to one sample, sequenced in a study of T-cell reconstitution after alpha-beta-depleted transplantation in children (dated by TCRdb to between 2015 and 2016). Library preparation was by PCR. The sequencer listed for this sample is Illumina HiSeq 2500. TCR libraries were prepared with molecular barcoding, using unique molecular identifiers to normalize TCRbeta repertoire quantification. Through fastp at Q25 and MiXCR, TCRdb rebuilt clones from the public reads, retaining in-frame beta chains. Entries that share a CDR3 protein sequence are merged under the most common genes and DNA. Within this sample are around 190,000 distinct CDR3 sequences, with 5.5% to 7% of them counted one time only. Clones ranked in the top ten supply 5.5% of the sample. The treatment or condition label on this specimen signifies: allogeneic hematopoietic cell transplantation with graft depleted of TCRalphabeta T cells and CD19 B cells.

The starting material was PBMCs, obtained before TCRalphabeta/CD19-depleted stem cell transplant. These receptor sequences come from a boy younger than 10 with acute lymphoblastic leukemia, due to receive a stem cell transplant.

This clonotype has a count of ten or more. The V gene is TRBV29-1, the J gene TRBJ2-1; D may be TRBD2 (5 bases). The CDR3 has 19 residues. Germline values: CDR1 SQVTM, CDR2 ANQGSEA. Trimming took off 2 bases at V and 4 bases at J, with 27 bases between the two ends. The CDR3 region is CSVESTLPGGEWGYNEQFF. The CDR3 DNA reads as TGCAGCGTTGAATCAACACTCCCCGGAGGAGAATGGGGATACAATGAGCAGTTCTTC.

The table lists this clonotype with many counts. For the CDR3, the DNA is TGCAGCGTAGAACTAGCAGACCCCTACGAGCAGTACTTC. This codes for CSVELADPYEQYF. The V gene is TRBV29-1, the J gene TRBJ2-7; a possible D gene is TRBD2 (6 bases). From germline, CDR1 is SQVTM and CDR2 ANQGSEA. Trimming stripped 6 bases from V and 2 bases from J, with 14 bases between. CDR3 length equals 13 residues.

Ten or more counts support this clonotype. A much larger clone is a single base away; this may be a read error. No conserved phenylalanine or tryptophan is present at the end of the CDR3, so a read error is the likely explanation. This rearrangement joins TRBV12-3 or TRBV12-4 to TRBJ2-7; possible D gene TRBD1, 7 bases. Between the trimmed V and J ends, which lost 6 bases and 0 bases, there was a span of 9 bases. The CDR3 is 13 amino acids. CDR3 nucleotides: TGTGCCAGCAGGCGGGACAGCTCCTACGAGCAGTACTTG. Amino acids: CASRRDSSYEQYL.

The CDR3 DNA sequence: TGTGCCAGCAGCTTAGAGAGTACTGACCGAAATCAGCCCCAGCATTTT. Protein: CASSLESTDRNQPQHF. The chain carries TRBV11-2 and TRBJ1-5; D gene ambiguous. This CDR3 has 16 amino acids. CDR1 is SGHAT, CDR2 FQNNGV, per germline. V dropped 0 bases and J dropped 4 bases, with 13 bases sitting between them.

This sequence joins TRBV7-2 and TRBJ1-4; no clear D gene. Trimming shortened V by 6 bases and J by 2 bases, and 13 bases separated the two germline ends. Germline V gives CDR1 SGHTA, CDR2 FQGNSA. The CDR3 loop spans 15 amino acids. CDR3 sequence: CASREAPSTNEKLFF. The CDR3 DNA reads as TGTGCCAGCAGGGAGGCCCCTTCCACTAATGAAAAACTGTTTTTT.

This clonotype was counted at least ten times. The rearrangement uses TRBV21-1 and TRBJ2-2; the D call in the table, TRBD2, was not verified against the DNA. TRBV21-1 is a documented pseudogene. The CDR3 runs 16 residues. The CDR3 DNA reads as TGTGCCAGCAGCAAGTCGGCAGGGATTAACACCGGGGAGCTGTTTTTT. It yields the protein CASSKSAGINTGELFF.

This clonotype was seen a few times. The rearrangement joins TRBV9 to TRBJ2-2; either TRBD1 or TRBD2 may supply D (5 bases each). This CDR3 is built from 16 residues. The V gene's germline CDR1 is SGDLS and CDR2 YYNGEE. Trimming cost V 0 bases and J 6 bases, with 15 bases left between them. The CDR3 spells CASSVGPGGGSGELFF. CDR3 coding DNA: TGTGCCAGCAGCGTAGGCCCCGGTGGGGGATCCGGGGAGCTGTTTTTT.

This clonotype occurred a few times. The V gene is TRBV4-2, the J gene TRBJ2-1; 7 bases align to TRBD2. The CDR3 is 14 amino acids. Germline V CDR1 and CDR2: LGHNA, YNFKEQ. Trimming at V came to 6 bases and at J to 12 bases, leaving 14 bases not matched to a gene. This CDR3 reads CASSQGGAGIRQFF. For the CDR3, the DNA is TGTGCCAGCAGTCAGGGAGGAGCGGGAATACGGCAGTTCTTC.

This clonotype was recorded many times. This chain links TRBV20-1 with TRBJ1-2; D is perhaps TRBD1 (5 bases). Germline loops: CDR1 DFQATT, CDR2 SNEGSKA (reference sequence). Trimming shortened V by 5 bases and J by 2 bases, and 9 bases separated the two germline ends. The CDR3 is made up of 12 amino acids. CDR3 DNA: TGCAGTGCTTTCGACAGCAACTATGGCTACACCTTC. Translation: CSAFDSNYGYTF.

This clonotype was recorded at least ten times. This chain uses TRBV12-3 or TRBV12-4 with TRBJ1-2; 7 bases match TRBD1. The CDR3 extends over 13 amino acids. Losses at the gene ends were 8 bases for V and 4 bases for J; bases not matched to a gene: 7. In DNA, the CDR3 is TGTGCCAGCGACTGGTCAGGGGGCTATGGCTACACCTTC. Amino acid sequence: CASDWSGGYGYTF.

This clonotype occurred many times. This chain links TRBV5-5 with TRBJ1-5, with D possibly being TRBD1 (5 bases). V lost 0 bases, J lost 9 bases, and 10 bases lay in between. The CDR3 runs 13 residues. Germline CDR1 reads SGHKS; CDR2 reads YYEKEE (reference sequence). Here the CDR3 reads CASSLAAGRPQHF. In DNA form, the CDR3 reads TGTGCCAGCAGCTTGGCGGCAGGGAGGCCCCAGCATTTT.

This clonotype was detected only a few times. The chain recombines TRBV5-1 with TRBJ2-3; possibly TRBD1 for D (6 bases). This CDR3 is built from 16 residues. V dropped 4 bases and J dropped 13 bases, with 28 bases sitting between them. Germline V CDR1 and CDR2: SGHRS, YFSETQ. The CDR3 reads CASSTGVRGRRDWEYF. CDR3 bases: TGCGCCAGCAGCACAGGCGTCAGGGGAAGGCGAGACTGGGAGTATTTT.

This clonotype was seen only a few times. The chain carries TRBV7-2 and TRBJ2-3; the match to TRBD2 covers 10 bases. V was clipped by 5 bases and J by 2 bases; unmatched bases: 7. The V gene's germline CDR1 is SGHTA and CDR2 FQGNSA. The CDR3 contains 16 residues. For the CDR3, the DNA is TGTGCCAGCAGCCGCACTAGCGGGACCCCCACAGATACGCAGTATTTT. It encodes CASSRTSGTPTDTQYF.

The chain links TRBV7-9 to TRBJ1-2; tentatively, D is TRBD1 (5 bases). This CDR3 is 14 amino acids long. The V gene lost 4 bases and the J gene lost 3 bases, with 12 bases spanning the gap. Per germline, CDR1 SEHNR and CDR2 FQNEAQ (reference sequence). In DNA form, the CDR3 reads TGTGCCAGCAGCTACCGACAGACGGACTATGGCTACACCTTC. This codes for CASSYRQTDYGYTF.

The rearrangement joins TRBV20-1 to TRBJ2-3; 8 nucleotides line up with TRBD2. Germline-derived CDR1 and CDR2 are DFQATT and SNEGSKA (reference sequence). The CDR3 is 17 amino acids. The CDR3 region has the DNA TGCTGCGCTAGAGATCGAGGTGGAGCGGGGGTCACAGATACGCAGTATTTT. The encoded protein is CCARDRGGAGVTDTQYF.

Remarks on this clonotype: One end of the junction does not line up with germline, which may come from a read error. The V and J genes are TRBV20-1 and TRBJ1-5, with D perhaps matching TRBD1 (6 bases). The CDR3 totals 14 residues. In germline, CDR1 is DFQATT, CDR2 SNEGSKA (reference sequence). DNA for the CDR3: TGCTGTGCTAGATCGGGCCAGGGGTTCCAGCCCCAGCATTTT. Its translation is CCARSGQGFQPQHF.

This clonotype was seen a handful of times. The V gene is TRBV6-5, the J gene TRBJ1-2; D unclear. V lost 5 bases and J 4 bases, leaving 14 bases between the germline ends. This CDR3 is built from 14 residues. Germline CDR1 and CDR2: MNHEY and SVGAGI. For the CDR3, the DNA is TGTGCCAGCAGTCCCGACCCGGGCGGCTATGGCTACACCTTC. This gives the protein CASSPDPGGYGYTF.

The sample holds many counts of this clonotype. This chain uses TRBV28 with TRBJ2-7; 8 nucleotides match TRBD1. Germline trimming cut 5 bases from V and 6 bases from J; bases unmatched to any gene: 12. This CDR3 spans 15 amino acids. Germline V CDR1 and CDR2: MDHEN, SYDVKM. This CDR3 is CASSNSGGRLREQYF. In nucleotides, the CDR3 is TGTGCCAGCAGTAACTCAGGGGGCAGGTTACGCGAGCAGTACTTC.

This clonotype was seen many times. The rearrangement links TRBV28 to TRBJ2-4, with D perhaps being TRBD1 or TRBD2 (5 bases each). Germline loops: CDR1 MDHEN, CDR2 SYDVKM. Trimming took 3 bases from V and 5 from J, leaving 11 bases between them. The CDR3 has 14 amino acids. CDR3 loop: CASSFRDLQNIQYF. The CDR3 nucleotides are TGTGCCAGCAGTTTCCGGGACCTCCAAAACATTCAGTACTTC.

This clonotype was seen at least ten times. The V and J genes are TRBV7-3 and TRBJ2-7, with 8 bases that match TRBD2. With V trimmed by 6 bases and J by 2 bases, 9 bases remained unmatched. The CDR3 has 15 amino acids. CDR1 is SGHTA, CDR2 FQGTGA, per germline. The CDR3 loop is CASSYTGTRTYEQYF. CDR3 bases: TGTGCCAGCAGTTATACCGGGACTAGAACCTACGAGCAGTACTTC.

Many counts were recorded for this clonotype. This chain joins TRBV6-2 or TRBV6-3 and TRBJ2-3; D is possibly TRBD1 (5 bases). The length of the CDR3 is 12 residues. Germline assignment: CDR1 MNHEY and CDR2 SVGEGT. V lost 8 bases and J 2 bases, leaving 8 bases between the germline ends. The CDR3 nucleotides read TGTGCCAGCGGGGCCATCACAGATACGCAGTATTTT. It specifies CASGAITDTQYF.

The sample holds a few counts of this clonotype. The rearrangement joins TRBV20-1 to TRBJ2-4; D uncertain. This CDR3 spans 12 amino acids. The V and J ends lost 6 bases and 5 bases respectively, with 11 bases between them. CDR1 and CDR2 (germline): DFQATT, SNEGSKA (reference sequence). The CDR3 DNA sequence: TGCAGTGCCACCCGAGTTCAAAACATTCAGTACTTC. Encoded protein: CSATRVQNIQYF.

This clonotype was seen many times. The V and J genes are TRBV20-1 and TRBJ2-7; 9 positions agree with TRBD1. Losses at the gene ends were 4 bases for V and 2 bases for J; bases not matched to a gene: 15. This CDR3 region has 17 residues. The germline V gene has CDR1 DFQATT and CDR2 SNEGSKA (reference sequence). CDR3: CSAKYNHRGLSAYEQYF. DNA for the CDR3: TGCAGTGCTAAGTATAATCACAGGGGGCTTAGCGCCTACGAGCAGTACTTC.

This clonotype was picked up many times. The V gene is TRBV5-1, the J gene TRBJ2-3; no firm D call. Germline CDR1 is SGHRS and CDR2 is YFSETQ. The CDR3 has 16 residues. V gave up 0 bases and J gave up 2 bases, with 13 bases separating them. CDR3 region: CASSLVTIVDTDTQYF. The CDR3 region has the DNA TGCGCCAGCAGCTTGGTCACTATAGTAGACACAGATACGCAGTATTTT.

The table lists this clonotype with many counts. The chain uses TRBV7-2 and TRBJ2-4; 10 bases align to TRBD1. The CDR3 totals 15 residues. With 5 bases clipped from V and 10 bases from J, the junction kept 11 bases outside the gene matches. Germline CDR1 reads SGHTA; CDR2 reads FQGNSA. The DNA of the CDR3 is TGTGCCAGCAGCATAAGGATGGGGACAGGGGAAATTCAGTACTTC. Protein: CASSIRMGTGEIQYF.

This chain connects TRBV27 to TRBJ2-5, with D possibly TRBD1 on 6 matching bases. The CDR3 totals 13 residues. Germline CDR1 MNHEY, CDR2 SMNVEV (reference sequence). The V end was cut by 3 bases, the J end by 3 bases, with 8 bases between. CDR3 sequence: CASSLYREETQYF. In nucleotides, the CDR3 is TGTGCCAGCAGTTTGTACAGGGAAGAGACCCAGTACTTC.

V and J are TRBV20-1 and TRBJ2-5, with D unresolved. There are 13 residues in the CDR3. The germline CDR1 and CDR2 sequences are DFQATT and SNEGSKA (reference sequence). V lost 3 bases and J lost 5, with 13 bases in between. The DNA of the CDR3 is TGCAGTGCTAGCCCCGGAGTAGGGGAGACCCAGTACTTC. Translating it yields CSASPGVGETQYF.

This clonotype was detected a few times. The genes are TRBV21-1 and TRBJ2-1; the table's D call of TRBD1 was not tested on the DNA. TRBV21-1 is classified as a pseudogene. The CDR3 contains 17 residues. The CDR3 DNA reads TGTGCCAGCAGCAACCAGTCAGGGGCCGGGTCCTACAATGAGCAGTTCTTC. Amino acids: CASSNQSGAGSYNEQFF.

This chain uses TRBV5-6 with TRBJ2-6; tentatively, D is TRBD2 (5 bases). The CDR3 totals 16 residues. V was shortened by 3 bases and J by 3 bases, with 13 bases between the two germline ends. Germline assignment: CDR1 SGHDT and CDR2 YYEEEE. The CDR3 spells CASSWGGSGGANVLTF. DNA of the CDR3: TGTGCCAGCAGCTGGGGTGGGAGCGGTGGGGCCAACGTCCTGACTTTC.

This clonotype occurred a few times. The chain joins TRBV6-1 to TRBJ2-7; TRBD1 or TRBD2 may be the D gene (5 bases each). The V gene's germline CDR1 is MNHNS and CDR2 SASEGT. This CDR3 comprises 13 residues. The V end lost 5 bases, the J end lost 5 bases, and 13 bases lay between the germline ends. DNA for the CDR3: TGTGCCAGCAGTCCCGAGGGGCGCAACGAGCAGTACTTC. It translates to CASSPEGRNEQYF.